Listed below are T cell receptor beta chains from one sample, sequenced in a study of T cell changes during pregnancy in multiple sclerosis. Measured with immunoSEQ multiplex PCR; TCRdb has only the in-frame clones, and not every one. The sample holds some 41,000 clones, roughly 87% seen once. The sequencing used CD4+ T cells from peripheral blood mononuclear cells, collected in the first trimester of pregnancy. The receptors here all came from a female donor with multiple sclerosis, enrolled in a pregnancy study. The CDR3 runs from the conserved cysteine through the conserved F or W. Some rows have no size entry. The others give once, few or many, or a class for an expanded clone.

CASRPLQGSGNTIYF,TRBV6-5,NA
CASSQGEDRGGKLFF,TRBV4-1,NA
CASSLEGLAVQYF,TRBV11-3,NA
CASSPRGDSGANVLTF,TRBV25-1,few
CASSHQTGDGYTF,TRBV4-3,NA
CASSARARDLNEKLFF,TRBV6-1,NA
CASSLVALRGFYNSPLHF,TRBV5-4,NA
CASSLDKEGLNTEAFF,TRBV7-8,NA
CASSDQGGTGELFF,TRBV19,NA
CASSVAQGGEQYF,TRBV9,NA
CASSFSLAGQGHYGYTF,TRBV13,NA
CASSLGGGRNTEAFF,TRBV4-1,NA
CASSAQGPTEAFF,TRBV9,NA
CASSVGGTGLLNTEAFF,TRBV9,few
CASSFRSDGAYEQYF,TRBV5-8,NA
CASSWSGFSNQPQHF,TRBV7-9,NA
CASSTPQGSRKGNTIYF,TRBV9,NA
CASSSGVHNEQFF,TRBV7-2,NA
CASSQVPLNYGYTF,TRBV4-3,NA
CTSSSGGSEGTGENGYTF,TRBV1,NA
CASSLGLGGRGETQYF,TRBV7-2,once
CASSLYPRRVGDEQFF,TRBV7-8,NA
CASSRGTSALETQYF,TRBV7-3,NA
CASRTELNTEAFF,TRBV2,NA
CASSSRAQGNQPQHF,TRBV5-6,NA